Many counts were recorded for the clone carrying this TCR beta chain. Time point described: longitudinal time-point 2. This sample is part of a study of neurological immune-mediated disorders. The authors produced cDNA by 5'RACE using 10-nucleotide random UMIs. Over 200 million TCR-beta sequences (from 15-18 subjects) were yielded by each sequencing run. TCRdb re-called the 5' RACE reads through MiXCR, storing one row per CDR3 protein. Among fewer than 40,000 distinct CDR3 sequences listed, roughly an eighth were seen once. This CDR3 comprises 17 residues. Germline-derived CDR1 and CDR2 are SGHTA and FQGNSA. The germline V and J ends were trimmed by 4 bases and 9 bases, with 22 bases remaining between them.

This chain joins TRBV7-2 and TRBJ1-6, with D perhaps TRBD1 (6 bases). What was sequenced was PBMCs. The receptor comes from a woman between 40 and 50 years old in good health. The CDR3 loop is CASSSRGGQGAGSPLHF. The CDR3 region has the DNA TGTGCCAGCAGCTCAAGAGGGGGGCAGGGTGCAGGTTCACCCCTCCACTTT.